This is a list of T cell receptor beta chains from one sample in a study of regulatory T cells in long-lasting Graves disease. A single record per CDR3 protein comes from TCRdb applying MiXCR to the multiplex PCR reads. Counted here are 400,000 to 500,000 distinct CDR3 sequences, 21% occurring once; the ten biggest clones make up more than 13%. The material sequenced was peripheral blood mononuclear cells (PBMCs), taken when the disease was refractory, from a patient treated with antithyroid drugs. The receptors derive from a female donor with Graves disease. Both conserved end residues are part of each CDR3. D genes are given only for firm matches. Size is stated for part of the rows, as once, few or many counts, or as a class when the clone is expanded.

TRBV9	TRBD1	TRBJ1-6	few	CASSVGSSGTGRSPLHF	TGTGCCAGCAGCGTAGGATCGTCCGGGACAGGACGGTCACCCCTCCACTTT
TRBV12-3/TRBV12-4	-	TRBJ2-3	few	CASSSRTALIQYF	TGTGCCAGCAGTTCGCGGACCGCACTCATCCAGTATTTT
TRBV30	-	TRBJ2-2	many	CAWSPSGTGELFF	TGTGCCTGGAGCCCTAGTGGGACCGGGGAGCTGTTTTTT
TRBV12-3/TRBV12-4	-	TRBJ1-1	many	CASSVSANTEAFF	TGTGCCAGCTCCGTTTCGGCGAACACTGAAGCTTTCTTT
TRBV25-1	TRBD1	TRBJ2-7	-	CASSESGQVSYEQYF	TGTGCCAGCAGTGAATCCGGACAGGTTTCCTACGAGCAGTACTTC
TRBV10-3	TRBD1	TRBJ1-2	-	CAISRTGGWDYGYTF	TGTGCCATCAGCCGGACAGGGGGCTGGGACTATGGCTACACCTTC
TRBV18	-	TRBJ2-1	-	CASSPPYGSSYNEQFF	TGTGCCAGCTCACCACCGTACGGGTCCTCCTACAATGAGCAGTTCTTC
TRBV20-1	-	TRBJ1-2	-	CSATSTGSSGYTF	TGCAGTGCAACCTCGACAGGCAGTAGCGGCTACACCTTC
TRBV5-1	-	TRBJ1-2	few	CASSPRLRDYGYTF	TGCGCCAGCAGCCCAAGGCTCCGAGACTATGGCTACACCTTC
TRBV20-1	TRBD1	TRBJ1-1	-	CSARGTGGPEVYTEAFF	TGCAGTGCTAGAGGGACAGGGGGACCGGAGGTGTACACTGAAGCTTTCTTT
TRBV29-1	TRBD1	TRBJ2-2	few	CSVSQGTAIGELFF	TGCAGCGTCTCACAGGGGACGGCTATTGGGGAGCTGTTTTTT
TRBV7-3	-	TRBJ1-5	-	CASSSGPDLLSNQPQHF	TGTGCCAGCAGCTCTGGACCGGACCTTTTGAGCAATCAGCCCCAGCATTTT
TRBV6-1	-	TRBJ2-2	few	CASSTVTGELFF	TGTGCCAGTTCGACAGTAACCGGGGAGCTGTTTTTT
TRBV27	-	TRBJ2-7	many	CATHGAYEQYF	TGTGCCACCCATGGGGCTTACGAGCAGTACTTC
TRBV20-1	-	TRBJ1-2	few	CSASSPRGGEGYTF	TGCAGTGCTAGTTCACCGAGGGGGGGGGAAGGCTACACCTTC
TRBV7-9	-	TRBJ1-6	few	CASSLSPDSSYNSPLHF	TGTGCCAGCAGCCTTAGCCCGGACAGCAGCTATAATTCACCCCTCCACTTT
TRBV9	TRBD2	TRBJ2-5	few	CASSVVSGGGETQYF	TGTGCCAGCAGCGTAGTTAGCGGGGGAGGGGAGACCCAGTACTTC
TRBV9	-	TRBJ2-1	-	CASSSPGLAYNEQFF	TGTGCCAGCAGCTCTCCGGGCCTGGCTTACAATGAGCAGTTCTTC
TRBV20-1	-	TRBJ2-3	-	CSARRPSSDTQYF	TGCAGTGCTAGACGCCCCAGTTCAGATACGCAGTATTTT
TRBV18	-	TRBJ1-4	-	CASSPQGPNEKLLF	TGTGCCAGCTCACCCCAGGGTCCTAATGAAAAACTGCTTTTT
TRBV20-1	-	TRBJ2-7	-	CSARSGPLGEQYF	TGCAGTGCTAGGAGCGGGCCCCTCGGCGAGCAGTACTTC
TRBV6-2/TRBV6-3	-	TRBJ1-2	few	CASSYSNNYGYTF	TGTGCCAGCAGTTACTCGAATAATTATGGCTACACCTTC